The next 32 T cell receptor beta chains were all read from a single sample in a study of blood T cell repertoires in COVID-19. TCRdb's table, derived via immunoSEQ multiplex PCR, lists solely in-frame clones and lacks some. The data hold some 230,000 clones, with roughly 89% observed a single time. The sequenced sample was peripheral blood. These receptors came from a man aged 25 to 40 who had recovered from COVID-19.

V gene TRBV19 combines with J gene TRBJ1-6, with 10 nucleotides matching TRBD1. The CDR3 spans 18 residues. V gave up 6 bases and J gave up 0 bases; unmatched junction bases: 8. Germline V CDR1 and CDR2: LNHDA, SQIVND (reference sequence). The CDR3: CASSPRTGGSSYNSPLHF. DNA of the CDR3: TGTGCCAGTAGCCCCAGGACAGGGGGGAGCTCCTATAATTCACCCCTCCACTTT. The full variable domain, completed using reference TRBV19 and TRBJ1-6, is DGGITQSPKYLFRKEGQNVTLSCEQNLNHDAMYWYRQDPGQGLRLIYYSQIVNDFQKGDIAEGYSVSREKKESFPLTVTSAQKNPTAFYLCASSPRTGGSSYNSPLHFGNGTRLTVT.

The chain carries TRBV3-1 (or the pseudogene TRBV3-2) and TRBJ1-3; TRBD1 is a possible D gene (5 bases). V was shortened by 5 bases and J by 3 bases, with 8 bases between the two germline ends. Germline values: CDR1 LGHDT, CDR2 YNNKEL (reference sequence). This CDR3 contains 13 residues. The CDR3 region is CASSGAVGNTIYF. CDR3 DNA sequence: TGTGCCAGCAGCGGGGCGGTTGGAAACACCATATATTTT.

The gene calls are TRBV30 and TRBJ2-3; 8 nucleotides match TRBD2. V dropped 2 bases and J dropped 2; count of bases not matched to a gene: 6. The germline CDR1 and CDR2 sequences are GTSNPN and SVGIG (reference sequence). CDR3 size: 15 residues. The DNA for the CDR3 is TGTGCCTGGAGTAAAGCGGGGGCCCTCACAGATACGCAGTATTTT. Its translation is CAWSKAGALTDTQYF. Supplemented by reference TRBV30 and TRBJ2-3, the full variable domain reads SQTIHQWPATLVQPVGSPLSLECTVEGTSNPNLYWYRQAAGRGLQLLFYSVGIGQISSEVPQNLSASRPQDRQFILSSKKLLLSDSGFYLCAWSKAGALTDTQYFGPGTRLTVL.

The chain carries TRBV3-1 (or the pseudogene TRBV3-2) and TRBJ1-2; D ambiguous. The CDR3 has 15 amino acids. Trimming took off 3 bases at V and 4 bases at J, with 15 bases between the two ends. The germline V gene has CDR1 LGHDT and CDR2 YNNKEL (reference sequence). DNA for the CDR3: TGTGCCAGCAGCCAGGATACTACGGCTGCCTATGGCTACACCTTC. This translates into CASSQDTTAAYGYTF.

The chain recombines TRBV18 with TRBJ2-3; D perhaps matches TRBD2 (5 bases). The CDR3 runs to 17 residues. The V gene's germline CDR1 is KGHSH and CDR2 LQKENI. Trimming took 1 base from V and 3 from J, leaving 17 bases between them. DNA for the CDR3: TGTGCCAGCTCACCACTTTCCGGACTCTCGGGAACAGATACGCAGTATTTT. The encoded protein is CASSPLSGLSGTDTQYF.

The rearrangement uses TRBV4-1 and TRBJ2-7; 10 bases agree with TRBD2. CDR3 length: 17 residues. Germline V gene lookup returns CDR1 MGHRA and CDR2 YSYEKL. V was clipped by 4 bases and J by 4 bases; unmatched bases: 13. CDR3: CASSPSQRGGPAYEQYF. DNA for the CDR3: TGCGCCAGCAGCCCCTCCCAGCGGGGGGGCCCAGCGTACGAGCAGTACTTC.

V and J are TRBV7-2 and TRBJ2-5; 8 bases are shared with TRBD2. The V gene's germline CDR1 is SGHTA and CDR2 FQGNSA. After removal of 5 bases from V and 7 bases from J, the junction contained 9 bases not matched to a gene. This CDR3 has 14 amino acids. The CDR3 DNA reads as TGTGCCAGCAGCCCAGCCCGGGGGGGGTGGACCCAGTACTTC. Translation: CASSPARGGWTQYF.

The chain is built from TRBV5-1 and TRBJ1-1; D ambiguous. The CDR3 sequence is 15 residues long. V was trimmed by 4 bases and J by 3 bases, leaving 16 bases between them. The germline V gene encodes CDR1 SGHRS and CDR2 YFSETQ. The CDR3 nucleotides are TGCGCCAGCAGCCAAGCTATTGGGCTGGACACTGAAGCTTTCTTT. This translates into CASSQAIGLDTEAFF.

The gene calls are TRBV12-3 or TRBV12-4 and TRBJ1-1, with D possibly TRBD1 on 5 matching bases. The CDR3 contains 13 residues. Trimming shortened V by 6 bases and J by 6 bases, and 14 bases separated the two germline ends. The CDR3 is CASRSQGGSEAFF. As DNA, the CDR3 is TGTGCCAGCAGGTCGCAGGGAGGGTCTGAAGCTTTCTTT.

The gene calls are TRBV7-8 and TRBJ2-2, with 10 bases matching TRBD1. Germline V lookup: CDR1 SGHVS, CDR2 FQNEAQ. The CDR3 contains 16 residues. Trimming took 5 bases from V and 6 from J; bases not matched to a gene: 9. The DNA of the CDR3 is TGTGCCAGCAGCACCTACGACAGGGGGCTGGCCGGGGAGCTGTTTTTT. This encodes CASSTYDRGLAGELFF.

The chain has TRBV5-1 and TRBJ2-2; possibly TRBD2 for D (6 bases). Germline assignment: CDR1 SGHRS and CDR2 YFSETQ. The CDR3 spans 12 residues. Trimming shortened V by 3 bases and J by 8 bases, and 8 bases separated the two germline ends. CDR3 protein: CASSSGLGELFF. CDR3 DNA: TGCGCCAGCAGCTCAGGACTAGGGGAGCTGTTTTTT.

J is TRBJ2-3 and V is TRBV5-8; 10 bases agree with TRBD2. Germline CDR1 reads SGHTS; CDR2 reads YDEGEE. The junction had 6 bases not matched to a gene; V was cut back by 4 bases and J by 4 bases. The CDR3 is 15 amino acids. CDR3 bases: TGTGCCAGCAGCCCGAGGACTAGCGGACCAGATACGCAGTATTTT. This sequence encodes CASSPRTSGPDTQYF. Based on the CDR3 plus reference TRBV5-8 and TRBJ2-3, the full variable domain is EAGVTQSPTHLIKTRGQQATLRCSPISGHTSVYWYQQALGLGLQFLLWYDEGEERNRGNFPPRFSGRQFPNYSSELNVNALELEDSALYLCASSPRTSGPDTQYFGPGTRLTVL.

The chain recombines TRBV7-9 with TRBJ1-4, with 9 bases that match TRBD1. The CDR3 loop spans 14 amino acids. Losses at the gene ends were 7 bases for V and 8 bases for J; bases not matched to a gene: 8. The germline V gene has CDR1 SEHNR and CDR2 FQNEAQ (reference sequence). The CDR3 is CASTRDRVGEKLFF. CDR3 in DNA: TGTGCCAGCACCCGGGACAGGGTCGGGGAAAAACTGTTTTTT.

This chain links TRBV7-9 with TRBJ2-5; 9 positions match TRBD1. The CDR3 has 16 residues. Unmatched junction bases numbered 9, after V lost 5 bases and J lost 2 bases. The germline V gene encodes CDR1 SEHNR and CDR2 FQNEAQ (reference sequence). In nucleotides, the CDR3 is TGTGCCAGCAGCCCTACAGGGGGCGGCCTTCAAGAGACCCAGTACTTC. Translated: CASSPTGGGLQETQYF.

This clone was detected a few times. J is TRBJ2-7 and V is TRBV19, with D possibly matching TRBD2 (6 bases). The CDR3 length is 13 residues. The ends were cut back, 6 bases at V and 2 bases at J, with 11 bases in the middle. Germline CDR1 and CDR2: LNHDA and SQIVND (reference sequence). CDR3: CASSSRGTYEQYF. CDR3 nucleotides: TGTGCCAGTAGCTCGCGGGGAACCTACGAGCAGTACTTC. Supplemented by reference TRBV19 and TRBJ2-7, the full variable domain reads DGGITQSPKYLFRKEGQNVTLSCEQNLNHDAMYWYRQDPGQGLRLIYYSQIVNDFQKGDIAEGYSVSREKKESFPLTVTSAQKNPTAFYLCASSSRGTYEQYFGPGTRLTVT.

This clone was seen a single time. The genes are TRBV5-5 and TRBJ2-3, with D uncertain. The CDR3 contains 15 residues. Germline CDR1 and CDR2: SGHKS and YYEKEE (reference sequence). V dropped 0 bases and J dropped 0 bases, with 8 bases sitting between them. The CDR3 is CASSLEGVSTDTQYF. The CDR3 bases are TGTGCCAGCAGCTTGGAAGGAGTCAGCACAGATACGCAGTATTTT.

The rearrangement links TRBV7-8 to TRBJ2-7; D gene unclear. CDR3 length equals 13 residues. V lost 1 base and J 4 bases, leaving 8 bases between the germline ends. CDR1 SGHVS and CDR2 FQNEAQ come from the germline V gene. The CDR3 is CASSLVAGYEQYF. The CDR3 bases are TGTGCCAGCAGCTTAGTCGCAGGATACGAGCAGTACTTC.

V usage is TRBV27 and J usage is TRBJ1-5, with a tentative D call TRBD1 (6 bases). Trimming stripped 4 bases from V and 0 bases from J, with 13 bases between. The CDR3 runs to 16 residues. Germline V lookup: CDR1 MNHEY, CDR2 SMNVEV (reference sequence). The CDR3 region is CASSSFGQHSNQPQHF. DNA of the CDR3: TGTGCCAGCAGTTCCTTCGGACAGCATAGCAATCAGCCCCAGCATTTT.

The rearrangement uses TRBV7-2 and TRBJ1-5; 8 bases agree with TRBD1. The germline V gene encodes CDR1 SGHTA and CDR2 FQGNSA. The CDR3 has 17 residues. V dropped 0 bases and J dropped 2; count of bases not matched to a gene: 6. CDR3 coding DNA: TGTGCCAGCAGCTTAGCTGCAGGGGGCCAGGGCAATCAGCCCCAGCATTTT. Amino acid sequence: CASSLAAGGQGNQPQHF. Together with reference TRBV7-2 and TRBJ1-5, the CDR3 gives the full variable domain: GAGVSQSPSNKVTEKGKDVELRCDPISGHTALYWYRQSLGQGLEFLIYFQGNSAPDKSGLPSDRFSAERTGGSVSTLTIQRTQQEDSAVYLCASSLAAGGQGNQPQHFGDGTRLSIL.

This clone appeared a few times. The chain employs TRBV5-6 and TRBJ1-6, with unresolved D. The V gene lost 1 base and the J gene lost 9 bases, with 8 bases spanning the gap. Germline CDR1 and CDR2: SGHDT and YYEEEE. The CDR3 is made up of 13 amino acids. CDR3 protein: CASSLTRSSPLHF. The CDR3 DNA reads as TGTGCCAGCAGCTTGACTCGTAGTTCACCCCTCCACTTT.

This clone has just one count. For the CDR3, the DNA is TGCGCCAGCAGCCAAGAGAGGTTCCCTGAGGATACGCAGTATTTT. Translating it yields CASSQERFPEDTQYF. The chain has TRBV4-3 and TRBJ2-3; D is ambiguous. This CDR3 spans 15 amino acids. Germline assignment: CDR1 LGHNA and CDR2 YSLEER. The V and J ends lost 0 bases and 6 bases respectively, with 13 bases between them.

The chain is built from TRBV2 and TRBJ2-5; TRBD2 is a possible D gene (5 bases). CDR3 length equals 11 residues. Germline lookup yields CDR1 SNHLY and CDR2 FYNNEI. V was cut by 8 bases and J by 3 bases, with 7 bases left in between. CDR3 amino acids: CASWEKETQYF. In DNA form, the CDR3 reads TGTGCCAGCTGGGAGAAAGAGACCCAGTACTTC.

The rearrangement joins TRBV13 to TRBJ1-4; no firm D call. Per the germline V gene, CDR1 is PRHDT and CDR2 is FYEKMQ (reference sequence). The CDR3 is made up of 15 amino acids. V lost 5 bases and J lost 1, with 11 bases in between. The CDR3 nucleotides are TGTGCCAGCAGCCCCAGGCGGGGAACTAATGAAAAACTGTTTTTT. This encodes CASSPRRGTNEKLFF.

This rearrangement joins TRBV23-1 to TRBJ2-7; TRBD1 matches at 8 bases. TRBV23-1 has ORF status, its function being uncertain. CDR3 length: 16 residues. Trimming removed 2 bases from V and 3 bases from J; junction bases left unmatched: 9. CDR3 amino acids: CASSQQPGQVNYEQYF. CDR3 nucleotides: TGCGCCAGCAGTCAACAGCCGGGACAGGTCAACTACGAGCAGTACTTC.

The V and J genes are TRBV5-1 and TRBJ2-7, with D possibly being TRBD1 (5 bases). Trimming took 2 bases from V and 4 from J, leaving 16 bases between them. The CDR3 spans 15 residues. Germline CDR1 reads SGHRS; CDR2 reads YFSETQ. For the CDR3, the DNA is TGCGCCAGCAGCTTTTACCCCGCAGGGCAGTACGAGCAGTACTTC. As protein: CASSFYPAGQYEQYF.

The chain employs TRBV27 and TRBJ1-6; 9 bases are a match to TRBD1. The germline CDR1 and CDR2 sequences are MNHEY and SMNVEV (reference sequence). V was pared by 4 bases and J by 2 bases, with 3 bases of the junction left unmatched. The CDR3 is made up of 16 amino acids. DNA for the CDR3: TGTGCCAGCAGTTGGGGGACAGGGACCTATAATTCACCCCTCCACTTT. This sequence encodes CASSWGTGTYNSPLHF.

The chain is built from TRBV11-3 and TRBJ1-1, with D unclear. The V end lost 0 bases, the J end lost 4 bases, and 6 bases lay between the germline ends. Germline CDR1 reads SGHNT; CDR2 reads YENEEA. This CDR3 is 13 amino acids long. The DNA for the CDR3 is TGTGCCAGCAGCTTAGATCAGGCCACTGAAGCTTTCTTT. Translating gives CASSLDQATEAFF.

The chain links TRBV5-4 to TRBJ2-5; 10 positions agree with TRBD2. The junction had 9 bases not matched to a gene; V was cut back by 0 bases and J by 4 bases. This CDR3 is built from 17 residues. Germline V gives CDR1 SGHNT, CDR2 YYREEE (reference sequence). Here the CDR3 DNA reads TGTGCCAGCAGCTTGGGTTTAGCGGGGGGACTCCGAGAGACCCAGTACTTC. Translated: CASSLGLAGGLRETQYF.

This chain links TRBV9 with TRBJ2-2; no definite D call. Trimming removed 4 bases at V and 2 bases at J, with 9 bases between. From germline, CDR1 is SGDLS and CDR2 YYNGEE. This CDR3 comprises 14 residues. The CDR3 sequence is CASSPRGNTGELFF. The CDR3 DNA is TGTGCCAGCAGCCCTCGCGGAAACACCGGGGAGCTGTTTTTT.

V gene TRBV5-1 combines with J gene TRBJ2-7; tentative D call: TRBD1 (6 bases). Germline V CDR1 and CDR2: SGHRS, YFSETQ. The CDR3 is 17 residues long. V was pared by 0 bases and J by 2 bases, with 18 bases between. CDR3 region: CASSLEFTRGFTYEQYF. The CDR3 bases are TGCGCCAGCAGCTTGGAATTTACCAGGGGATTTACCTACGAGCAGTACTTC.

The chain links TRBV4-3 to TRBJ2-3; a possible D gene is TRBD2 (7 bases). Trimming left V 0 bases short and J 6 bases short, with 16 bases between. There are 16 residues in the CDR3. Germline V lookup: CDR1 LGHNA, CDR2 YSLEER. The chain's CDR3 is CASSQDNWGGGDTQYF. CDR3 DNA sequence: TGCGCCAGCAGCCAAGACAATTGGGGGGGCGGGGATACGCAGTATTTT.

The V gene is TRBV12-3 or TRBV12-4, the J gene TRBJ2-7; D is unclear. V lost 5 bases and J lost 1, with 6 bases in between. The CDR3 covers 12 residues. CDR3: CASSDGSYEQYF. The CDR3 coding sequence is TGTGCCAGCAGTGACGGGTCCTACGAGCAGTACTTC.